This entry concerns a single T cell receptor beta chain. Its cognate antigen is unknown. The sample belongs to a study of cytomegalovirus exposure and HLA in healthy donors. Study-wide points: There were reportedly fewer N-insertions in an Asian-associated ancestry cluster than the approximately 670-donor mean, in a later analysis.

In the PCR, 60 Vbeta and 13 Jbeta primers were used. Assay used: immunoSEQ multiplex PCR; TCRdb lists only in-frame clones, some missing. Of roughly 130,000 clones listed, 73% were seen once; the top ten hold 2.1%. The CDR3 is 18 amino acids. Germline V lookup: CDR1 SGDLS, CDR2 YYNGEE. The V and J ends lost 1 base and 3 bases, in that order; junction bases with no gene match: 15. The receptor comes from a woman in her thirties or forties in good health and CMV-seropositive. The sample was PBMCs. The V and J genes are TRBV9 and TRBJ1-1, with 7 bases lining up with TRBD1. The chain's CDR3 is CASSVNDGRGGAYTEAFF. DNA for the CDR3: TGTGCCAGCAGCGTAAACGATGGGCGAGGGGGCGCGTACACTGAAGCTTTCTTT.